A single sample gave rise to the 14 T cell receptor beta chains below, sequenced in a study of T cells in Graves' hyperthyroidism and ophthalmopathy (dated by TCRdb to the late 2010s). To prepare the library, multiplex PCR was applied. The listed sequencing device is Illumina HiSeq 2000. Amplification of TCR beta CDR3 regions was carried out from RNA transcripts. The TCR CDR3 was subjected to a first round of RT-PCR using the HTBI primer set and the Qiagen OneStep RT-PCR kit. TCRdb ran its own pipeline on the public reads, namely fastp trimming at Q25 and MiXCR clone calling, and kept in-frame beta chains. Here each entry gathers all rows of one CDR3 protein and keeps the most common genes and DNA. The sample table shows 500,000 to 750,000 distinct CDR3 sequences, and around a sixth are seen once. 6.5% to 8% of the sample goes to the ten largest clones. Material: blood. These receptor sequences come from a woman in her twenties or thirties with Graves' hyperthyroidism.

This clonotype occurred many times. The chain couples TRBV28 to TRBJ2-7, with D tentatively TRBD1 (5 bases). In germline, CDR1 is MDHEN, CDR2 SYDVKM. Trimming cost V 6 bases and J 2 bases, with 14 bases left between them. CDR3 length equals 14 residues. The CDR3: CASSRTTDPYEQYF. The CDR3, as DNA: TGTGCCAGCAGCCGCACGACAGACCCCTACGAGCAGTACTTC.

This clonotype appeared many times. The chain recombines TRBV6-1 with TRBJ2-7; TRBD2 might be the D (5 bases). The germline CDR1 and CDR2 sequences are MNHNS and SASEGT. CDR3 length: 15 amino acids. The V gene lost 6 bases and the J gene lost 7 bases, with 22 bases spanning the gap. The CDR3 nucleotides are TGTGCCAGCAGGACGACTGGGCTAGCACCCTTGGAGCAGTACTTC. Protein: CASRTTGLAPLEQYF.

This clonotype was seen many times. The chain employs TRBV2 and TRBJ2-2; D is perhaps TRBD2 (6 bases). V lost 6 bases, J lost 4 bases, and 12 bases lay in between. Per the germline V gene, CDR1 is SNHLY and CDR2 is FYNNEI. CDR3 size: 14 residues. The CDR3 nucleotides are TGTGCCAGCAGACGACTAGTTGGCACCGGGGAGCTGTTTTTT. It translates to CASRRLVGTGELFF.

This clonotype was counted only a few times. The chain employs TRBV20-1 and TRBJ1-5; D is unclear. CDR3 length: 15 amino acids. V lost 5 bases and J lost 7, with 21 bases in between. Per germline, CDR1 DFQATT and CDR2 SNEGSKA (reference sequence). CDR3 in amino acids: CSAPSGADSVQPQHF. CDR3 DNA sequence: TGCAGTGCTCCTTCAGGTGCCGACTCCGTCCAGCCCCAGCATTTT.

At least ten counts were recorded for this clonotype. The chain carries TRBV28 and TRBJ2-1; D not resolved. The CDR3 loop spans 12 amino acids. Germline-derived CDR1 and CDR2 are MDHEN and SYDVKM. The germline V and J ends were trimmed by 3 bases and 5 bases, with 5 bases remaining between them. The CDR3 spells CASSLFDNEQFF. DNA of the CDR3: TGTGCCAGCAGTTTGTTTGACAATGAGCAGTTCTTC.

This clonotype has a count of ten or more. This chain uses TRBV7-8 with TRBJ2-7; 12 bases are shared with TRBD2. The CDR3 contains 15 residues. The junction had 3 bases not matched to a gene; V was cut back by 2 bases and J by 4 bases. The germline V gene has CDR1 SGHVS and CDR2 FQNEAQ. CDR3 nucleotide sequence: TGTGCCAGCAGCTTAATAGGGACTAGCGGGTACGAGCAGTACTTC. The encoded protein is CASSLIGTSGYEQYF.

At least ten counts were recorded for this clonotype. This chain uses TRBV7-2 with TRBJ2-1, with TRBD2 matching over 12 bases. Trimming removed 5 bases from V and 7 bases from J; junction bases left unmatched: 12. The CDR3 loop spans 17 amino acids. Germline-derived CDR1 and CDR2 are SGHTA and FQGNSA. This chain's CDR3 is CASSPGAVTSGSNEQFF. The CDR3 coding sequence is TGTGCCAGCAGCCCGGGGGCCGTGACTAGCGGGAGTAATGAGCAGTTCTTC.

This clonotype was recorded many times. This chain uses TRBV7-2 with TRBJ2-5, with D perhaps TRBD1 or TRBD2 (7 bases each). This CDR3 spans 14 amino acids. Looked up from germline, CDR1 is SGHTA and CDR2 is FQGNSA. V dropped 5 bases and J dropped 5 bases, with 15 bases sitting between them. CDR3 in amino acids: CASSERQGGETQYF. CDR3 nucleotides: TGTGCCAGCAGCGAAAGACAGGGAGGGGAGACCCAGTACTTC. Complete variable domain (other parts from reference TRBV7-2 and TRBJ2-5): GAGVSQSPSNKVTEKGKDVELRCDPISGHTALYWYRQSLGQGLEFLIYFQGNSAPDKSGLPSDRFSAERTGGSVSTLTIQRTQQEDSAVYLCASSERQGGETQYFGPGTRLLVL.

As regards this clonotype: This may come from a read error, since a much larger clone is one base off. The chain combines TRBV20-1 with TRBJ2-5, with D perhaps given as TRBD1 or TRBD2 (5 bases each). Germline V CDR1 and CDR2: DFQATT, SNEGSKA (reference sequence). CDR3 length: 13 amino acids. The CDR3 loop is CSARDSRGETQCF. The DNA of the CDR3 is TGCAGTGCTAGAGATTCGAGGGGCGAGACCCAGTGCTTC.

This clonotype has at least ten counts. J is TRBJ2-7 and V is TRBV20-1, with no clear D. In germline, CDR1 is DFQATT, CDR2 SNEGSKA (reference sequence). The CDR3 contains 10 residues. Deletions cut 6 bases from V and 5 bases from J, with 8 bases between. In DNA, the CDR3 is TGCAGTGCATTAGCACACGAGCAGTACTTC. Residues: CSALAHEQYF.

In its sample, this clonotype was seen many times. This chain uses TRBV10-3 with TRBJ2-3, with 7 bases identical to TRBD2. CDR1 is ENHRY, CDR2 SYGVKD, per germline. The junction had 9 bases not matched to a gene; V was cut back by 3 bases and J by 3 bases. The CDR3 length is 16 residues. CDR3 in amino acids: CAISDRAGAGTDTQYF. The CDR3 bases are TGTGCCATCAGTGATCGGGCGGGAGCGGGAACAGATACGCAGTATTTT.

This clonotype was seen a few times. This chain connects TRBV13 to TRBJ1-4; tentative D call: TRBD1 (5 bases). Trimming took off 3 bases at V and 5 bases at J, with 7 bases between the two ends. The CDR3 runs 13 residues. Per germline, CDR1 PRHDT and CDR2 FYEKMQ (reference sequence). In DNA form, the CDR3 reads TGTGCCAGCAGCTTTGACAGAAATGAAAAACTGTTTTTT. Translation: CASSFDRNEKLFF.

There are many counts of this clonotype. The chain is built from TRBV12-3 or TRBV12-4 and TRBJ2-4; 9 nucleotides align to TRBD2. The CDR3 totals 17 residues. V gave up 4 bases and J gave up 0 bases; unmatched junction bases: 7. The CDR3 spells CASSSLAGALAKNIQYF. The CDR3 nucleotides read TGTGCCAGCAGTTCTTTAGCGGGGGCTCTAGCCAAAAACATTCAGTACTTC.

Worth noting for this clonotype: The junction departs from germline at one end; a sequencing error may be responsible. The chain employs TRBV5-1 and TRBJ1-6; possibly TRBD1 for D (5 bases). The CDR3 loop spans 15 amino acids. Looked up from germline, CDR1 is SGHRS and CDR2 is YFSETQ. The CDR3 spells CASSLTWDGNSPLHF. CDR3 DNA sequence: TGTGCCAGCAGCTTAACCTGGGACGGGAATTCACCCCTCCACTTT.